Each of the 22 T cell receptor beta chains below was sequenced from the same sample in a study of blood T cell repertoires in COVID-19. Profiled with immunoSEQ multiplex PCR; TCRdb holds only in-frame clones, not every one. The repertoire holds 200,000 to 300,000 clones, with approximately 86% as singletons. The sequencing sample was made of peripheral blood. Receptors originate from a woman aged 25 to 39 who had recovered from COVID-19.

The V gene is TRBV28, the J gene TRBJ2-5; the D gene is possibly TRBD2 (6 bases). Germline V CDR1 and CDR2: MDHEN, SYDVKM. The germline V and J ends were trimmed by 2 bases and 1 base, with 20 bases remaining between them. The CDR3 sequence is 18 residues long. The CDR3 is CASSLKDYTPRPQETQYF. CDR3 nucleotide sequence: TGTGCCAGCAGTTTAAAGGACTATACCCCGCGCCCCCAAGAGACCCAGTACTTC.

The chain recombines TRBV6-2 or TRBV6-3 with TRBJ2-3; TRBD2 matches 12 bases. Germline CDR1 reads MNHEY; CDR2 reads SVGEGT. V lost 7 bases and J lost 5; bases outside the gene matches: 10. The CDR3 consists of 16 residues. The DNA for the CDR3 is TGTGCCAGCACCCCTAGCGGGGGGGCGAATAGAGATACGCAGTATTTT. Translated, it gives CASTPSGGANRDTQYF.

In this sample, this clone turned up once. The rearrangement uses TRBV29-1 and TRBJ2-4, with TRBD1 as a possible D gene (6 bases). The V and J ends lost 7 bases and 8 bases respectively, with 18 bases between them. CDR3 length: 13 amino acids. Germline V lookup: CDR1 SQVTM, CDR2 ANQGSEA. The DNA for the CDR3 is TGCAGCGCCCTAACAGGGCGGGTGGACATTCAGTACTTC. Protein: CSALTGRVDIQYF.

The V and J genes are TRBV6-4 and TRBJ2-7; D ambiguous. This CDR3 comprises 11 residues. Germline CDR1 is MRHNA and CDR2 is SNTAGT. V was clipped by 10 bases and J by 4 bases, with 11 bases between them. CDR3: CAIHPQYEQYF. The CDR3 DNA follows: TGTGCCATCCACCCGCAGTACGAGCAGTACTTC.

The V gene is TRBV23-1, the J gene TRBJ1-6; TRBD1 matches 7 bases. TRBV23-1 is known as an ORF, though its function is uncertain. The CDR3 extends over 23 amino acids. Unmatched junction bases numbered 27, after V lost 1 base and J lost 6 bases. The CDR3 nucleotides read TGCGCCAGCAGTCAATTCACGTGTACAGGGGAGAACGACGGACCTTCGAGTAATTCACCCCTCCACTTT. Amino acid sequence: CASSQFTCTGENDGPSSNSPLHF.

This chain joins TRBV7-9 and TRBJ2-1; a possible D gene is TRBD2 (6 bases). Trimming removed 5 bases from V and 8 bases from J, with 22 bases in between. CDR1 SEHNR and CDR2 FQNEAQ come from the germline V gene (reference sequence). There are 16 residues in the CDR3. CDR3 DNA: TGTGCCAGCAGCCCCCCTGTAGCGGCCCCGGGCGATGAGCAGTTCTTC. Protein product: CASSPPVAAPGDEQFF.

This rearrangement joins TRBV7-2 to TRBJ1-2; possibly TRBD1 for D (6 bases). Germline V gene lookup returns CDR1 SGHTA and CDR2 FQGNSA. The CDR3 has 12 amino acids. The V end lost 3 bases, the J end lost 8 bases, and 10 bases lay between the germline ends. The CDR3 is CASSFRGEGYTF. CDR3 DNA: TGTGCCAGCAGCTTCAGGGGAGAAGGCTACACCTTC.

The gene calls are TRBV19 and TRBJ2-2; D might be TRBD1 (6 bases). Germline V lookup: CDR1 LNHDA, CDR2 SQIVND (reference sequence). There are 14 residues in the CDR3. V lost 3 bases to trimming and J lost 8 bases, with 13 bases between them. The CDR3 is CASSIPTGTGELFF. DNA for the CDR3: TGTGCCAGTAGTATTCCGACTGGGACAGGGGAGCTGTTTTTT.

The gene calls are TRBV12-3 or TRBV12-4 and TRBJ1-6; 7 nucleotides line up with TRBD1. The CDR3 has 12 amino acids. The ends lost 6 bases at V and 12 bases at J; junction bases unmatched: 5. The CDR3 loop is CASRGGAVPLHF. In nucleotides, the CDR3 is TGTGCCAGCAGAGGGGGCGCAGTACCCCTCCACTTT.

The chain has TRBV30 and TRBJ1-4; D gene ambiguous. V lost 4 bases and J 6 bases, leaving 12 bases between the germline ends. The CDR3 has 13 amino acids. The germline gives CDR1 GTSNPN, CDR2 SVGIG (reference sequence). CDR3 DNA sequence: TGTGCCTGGATTCGGAATGGAGATGAAAAACTGTTTTTT. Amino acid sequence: CAWIRNGDEKLFF.

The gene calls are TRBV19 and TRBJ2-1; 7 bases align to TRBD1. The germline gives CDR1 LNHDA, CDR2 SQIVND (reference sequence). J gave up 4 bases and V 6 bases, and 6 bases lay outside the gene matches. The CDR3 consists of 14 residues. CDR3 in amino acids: CASRRLGQYNEQFF. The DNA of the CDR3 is TGTGCCAGTAGGCGACTGGGACAGTACAATGAGCAGTTCTTC.

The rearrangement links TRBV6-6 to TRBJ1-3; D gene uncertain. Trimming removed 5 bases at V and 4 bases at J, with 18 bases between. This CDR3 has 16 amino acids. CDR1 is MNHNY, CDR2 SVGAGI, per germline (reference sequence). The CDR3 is CASSRLVMTGGNTIYF. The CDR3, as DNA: TGTGCCAGCAGTCGACTGGTGATGACGGGAGGAAACACCATATATTTT.

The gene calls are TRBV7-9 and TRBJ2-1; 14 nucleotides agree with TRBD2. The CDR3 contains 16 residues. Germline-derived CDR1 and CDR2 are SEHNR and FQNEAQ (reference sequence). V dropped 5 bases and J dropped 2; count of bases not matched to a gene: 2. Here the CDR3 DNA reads TGTGCCAGCAGCGGGACTAGCGGGGGCCCCTACAATGAGCAGTTCTTC. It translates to CASSGTSGGPYNEQFF.

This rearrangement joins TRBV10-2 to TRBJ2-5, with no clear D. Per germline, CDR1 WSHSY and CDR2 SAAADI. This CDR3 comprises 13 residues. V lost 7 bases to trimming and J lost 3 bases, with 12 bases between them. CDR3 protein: CASTRGWKETQYF. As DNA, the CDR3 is TGCGCCAGCACCCGCGGATGGAAAGAGACCCAGTACTTC.

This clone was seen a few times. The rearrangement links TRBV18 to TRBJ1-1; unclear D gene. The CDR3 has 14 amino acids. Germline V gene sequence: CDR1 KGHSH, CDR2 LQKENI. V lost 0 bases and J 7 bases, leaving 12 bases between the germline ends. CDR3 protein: CASSPPNLLREAFF. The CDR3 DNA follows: TGTGCCAGCTCACCACCGAATTTACTGCGTGAAGCTTTCTTT.

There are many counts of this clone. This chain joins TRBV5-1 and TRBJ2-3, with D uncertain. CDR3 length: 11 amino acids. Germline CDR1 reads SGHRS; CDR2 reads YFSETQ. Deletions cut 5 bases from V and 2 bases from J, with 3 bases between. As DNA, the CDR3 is TGCGCCAGCAGTAACACAGATACGCAGTATTTT. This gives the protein CASSNTDTQYF. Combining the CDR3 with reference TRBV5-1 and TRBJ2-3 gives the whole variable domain KAGVTQTPRYLIKTRGQQVTLSCSPISGHRSVSWYQQTPGQGLQFLFEYFSETQRNKGNFPGRFSGRQFSNSRSEMNVSTLELGDSALYLCASSNTDTQYFGPGTRLTVL.

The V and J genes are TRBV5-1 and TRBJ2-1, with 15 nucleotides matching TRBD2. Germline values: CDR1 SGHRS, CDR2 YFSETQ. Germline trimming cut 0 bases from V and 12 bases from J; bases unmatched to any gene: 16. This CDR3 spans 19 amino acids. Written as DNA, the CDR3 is TGCGCCAGCAGCTTGGCAGGGACTAGCGGGGGGCGCAGTACACGAGGGCAGTTCTTC. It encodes CASSLAGTSGGRSTRGQFF.

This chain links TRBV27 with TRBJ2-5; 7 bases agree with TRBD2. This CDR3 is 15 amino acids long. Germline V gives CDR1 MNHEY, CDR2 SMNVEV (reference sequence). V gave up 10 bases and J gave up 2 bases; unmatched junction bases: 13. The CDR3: CATKFLSGGQETQYF. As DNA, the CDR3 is TGTGCCACCAAATTTTTATCGGGAGGACAAGAGACCCAGTACTTC.

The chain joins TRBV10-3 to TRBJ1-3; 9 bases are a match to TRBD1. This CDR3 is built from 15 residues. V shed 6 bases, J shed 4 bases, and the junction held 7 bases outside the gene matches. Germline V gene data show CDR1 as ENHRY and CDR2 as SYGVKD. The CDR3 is CAISLQGARGNTIYF. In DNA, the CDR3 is TGTGCCATCAGCCTACAGGGGGCGCGAGGAAACACCATATATTTT.

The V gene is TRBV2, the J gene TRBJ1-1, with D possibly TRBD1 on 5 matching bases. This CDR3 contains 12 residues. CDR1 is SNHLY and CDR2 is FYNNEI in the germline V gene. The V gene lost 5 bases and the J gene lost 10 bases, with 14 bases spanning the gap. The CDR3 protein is CASSPRLGGAFF. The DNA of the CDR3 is TGTGCCAGCAGTCCAAGACTCGGGGGAGCTTTCTTT.

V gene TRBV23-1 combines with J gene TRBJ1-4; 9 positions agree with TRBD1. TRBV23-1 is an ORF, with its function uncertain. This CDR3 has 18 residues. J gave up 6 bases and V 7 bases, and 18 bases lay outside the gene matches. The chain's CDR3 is CASTLGGQGRKAYEKLFF. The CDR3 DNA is TGCGCCAGCACCCTAGGGGGACAGGGTAGGAAGGCCTATGAAAAACTGTTTTTT.

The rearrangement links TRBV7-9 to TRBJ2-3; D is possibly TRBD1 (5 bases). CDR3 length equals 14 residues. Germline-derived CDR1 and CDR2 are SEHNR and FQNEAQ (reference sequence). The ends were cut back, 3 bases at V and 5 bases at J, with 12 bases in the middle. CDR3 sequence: CASSLRQKRDTQYF. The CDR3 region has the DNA TGTGCCAGCAGCTTGAGACAGAAAAGAGATACGCAGTATTTT.